This T cell receptor (beta chain) comes out of a study of a mutant IDH1 vaccine in newly diagnosed glioma (dated by TCRdb to 2020 to 2022). Background on the whole study: Of the 30 to 35 treated patients, 62.5% were male and approximately 40% were female, and a mean age of approximately 40 years was recorded. Prior to enrollment, standard therapy consisting of radiotherapy alone, temozolomide alone, or radiochemotherapy with temozolomide had been administered to patients, with the combination being received by most patients. Peripheral blood was drawn at six visits: V03 (baseline), V05, V07, V10, V12 and V13. For exploratory analyses, longitudinal TCRB deep sequencing was carried out in roughly 23 treated patients wherever samples were available. On the study overall, not on this receptor specifically: Immune responses induced by the vaccine were seen in around 93% of patients across multiple MHC alleles. Changes in the top peripheral T cell clonotypes picked up by TCRB sequencing did not appear to be linked to pseudoprogression. It was noted by the authors that analyses of patient blood samples could not be reproduced owing to sample limitations. Selection of PBMC samples for TCRB deep sequencing was based on availability.

Comment on this clone: No antigen is known for it. Base qualities are not at hand, and no much larger clone is one base apart.

From its cysteine to its phenylalanine, the CDR3 spans 16 amino acids. Left in the record is the CDR3 DNA by itself, 48 bases read in frame from the first base. V was cut back by 0 bases and J by 0 bases, leaving a gap of 15 bases between them. CDR1 GTSNPN and CDR2 SVGIG are derived from the germline V gene (reference sequence). The library was made by the immunoSEQ multiplex PCR assay. The hsTCRB Kit was used according to the manufacturer's protocol to amplify rearranged TCR beta chain sequences. TCRB libraries were sequenced on an Illumina MiSeq. Processing in the source paper ran as follows. The proprietary platform of the kit vendor was used for demultiplexing, trimming and gene mapping. The source is immuneACCESS, and TCRdb retained only in-frame sequences with V and J called. Part of the clones is not carried over; for the studies checked, unresolved V genes explain less than half of this, and the remainder is unexplained. The DNA was the basis for D and trimming; V, J and clone size are from that table. This sample holds approximately 100,000 clones; approximately 90% were observed only once. Under 0.65% of the sample lies in the top ten.

The time point label of this sample denotes: baseline, week 1 (first vaccination visit). The treatment or condition label for this specimen denotes: pre-vaccination baseline after standard-of-care therapy. Donors had newly diagnosed WHO grade 3 or 4 IDH1-mutant astrocytomas with loss of nuclear ATRX. The samples were drawn from NOA16, a multicentre, single-arm, open-label phase I trial in Germany that tested a mutant IDH1 peptide vaccine in humans for the first time. Visit V03 blood draws served as the baseline sample for immunogenicity testing. Genomic DNA for TCRB sequencing was extracted from EDTA blood using the DNeasy Blood and Tissue Kit.

The chain is made from TRBV30 and TRBJ2-7; the D gene identity is not certain. Sequences were derived from PBMCs, sampled from a glioma patient treated with radiotherapy, temozolomide or both. This sequence originates from a woman aged 45 to 65 with glioma. The DNA is as follows: TGTGCCTGGAGTGTTCTGGCGGCCCTGGGCTCCTACGAGCAGTACTTC. Its protein reads: CAWSVLAALGSYEQYF.